The source of this T cell receptor beta chain is a study of shared clonotypes between healthy human individuals. General study points: Clonotype sharing across a few donors was observed for roughly 5% of naive CD4 clonotypes. Expectations were that clonotype sharing among donors would be affected by sequencing depth.

A remark on this clone: Its antigen is not identified.

The CDR3 is made up of 18 amino acids. Germline V gene sequence: CDR1 SGHKS, CDR2 YYEKEE (reference sequence). Trimming took 2 bases from V and 5 from J; bases not matched to a gene: 14. Within Nashville, Tennessee resided all donors, each a Caucasian adult. Sequenced by immunoSEQ multiplex PCR; TCRdb stores in-frame clones only, minus some. Among under 2.5 million clones listed, under 95% were seen once. Sequenced sample: naive CD4+ T cells from PBMCs. Subset noted: CD45RA+ positively selected. The chain links TRBV5-5 to TRBJ2-5, with TRBD1 identical over 11 bases. The source is a man aged 18 to 29 in good health. Some clones in this sample may be carry-over from other donors' samples. CDR3 DNA sequence: TGTGCCAGCAGCTTAAACCTCGGACAGGGGGCGGGACGGGAGACCCAGTACTTC. Residues: CASSLNLGQGAGRETQYF. Full variable domain (remainder filled in from reference TRBV5-5 and TRBJ2-5): DAGVTQSPTHLIKTRGQQVTLRCSPISGHKSVSWYQQVLGQGPQFIFQYYEKEERGRGNFPDRFSARQFPNYSSELNVNALLLGDSALYLCASSLNLGQGAGRETQYFGPGTRLLVL.